This paragraph reports one T cell receptor (beta chain). The sample holds many counts of this clonotype. The specificity of this receptor is unknown. Base qualities are not provided; no much larger clone lies one nucleotide away. This sample is part of a study of early T cells in non-severe SARS-CoV-2 infection listed by TCRdb under 2021. About the study as a whole: TCR sequencing used bulk RNA from unsorted whole blood, so alpha and beta chains could not be paired.

A case-control design nested within a healthcare worker cohort in London, UK, was used, with weekly nasopharyngeal swab PCR tests and blood sampling performed. Healthcare workers were recruited during the week of the UK lockdown, between 23 and 31 March 2020, and followed weekly for up to 16 weeks. The germline V gene yields KGHDR for CDR1 and SFDVKD for CDR2. Ends trimmed: V by 2 bases, J by 2 bases; bases unmatched to a gene: 4. Including cysteine and phenylalanine, the CDR3 has 15 amino acids. Of the read, only the CDR3 DNA is kept; its 45 bases are in frame from base 1. Study-level results and caveats: VDJdb matching was skewed toward anti-spike CD8 responses, so virus-specific expansions were likely underestimated and private and CD4 specificities were missed.

Library preparation was by 5' RACE. The sequencing machine was a NextSeq 500. The TCR library protocol attached unique molecular identifiers to individual cDNA molecules to correct for sequencing error and PCR bias. Sequencing covered both TCR alpha and beta chains, and within each sample the abundances of alpha and beta sequences were tightly co-correlated. The authors' pipeline ran thus. Decombinator V4 was used to annotate the V gene, J gene and CDR3 of the TCR sequences. TCRs were defined as expanded if a significant change between any two time points was detected under a Poisson model with p below 0.0001. TCR abundances were normalised to the total number of TCRs sequenced per sample and were expressed as counts per million. MAIT TCRs were defined by TRAV1-2 paired with TRAJ12, TRAJ20 or TRAJ33, and iNKT TCRs by TRAV10 paired with TRAJ18. VDJdb, accessed on 1 November 2021, was searched for TCRs annotated for CMV, EBV and SARS-CoV-2, and TCRs annotated for more than one antigen were excluded. TCRdb cleaned the public reads at Q25 with fastp, built clones with MiXCR and kept in-frame beta chains. Each CDR3 protein appears once, grouped with its most common genes and DNA. TCRdb, not the original authors, processed these V and J calls. This sample gives 60,000 to 70,000 distinct CDR3 sequences in total; more than 5.5% of them show up just once. Of the sample, 3.4% is held by the ten largest clones.

This chain joins TRBV24-1 to TRBJ2-7, with TRBD1 identical over 8 junction bases. Here the sequenced sample was whole blood, taken at baseline. This clonotype was obtained from an adult who was a healthcare worker with PCR-confirmed SARS-CoV-2 infection or an uninfected control (not recorded which). The CDR3 loop reads CATSDSGTGPYEQYF. The sequence in DNA is TGTGCCACCAGTGATTCGGGGACAGGACCCTACGAGCAGTACTTC.